The sequence of this TCR beta chain was determined in a study of blood T cell repertoires in COVID-19. The ends lost 1 base at V and 4 bases at J; junction bases unmatched: 8. Germline V lookup: CDR1 SEHNR, CDR2 FQNEAQ (reference sequence). The CDR3 sequence is 17 residues long. The assay was immunoSEQ multiplex PCR, and TCRdb's table has in-frame clones only and misses some. The profile shows more than 95,000 clones, about 89% of them singletons. The receptor was derived from an older woman with acute or convalescent COVID-19. Material: peripheral blood. V usage is TRBV7-9 and J usage is TRBJ2-1; 9 bases fit TRBD2. In nucleotides, the CDR3 is TGTGCCAGCAGCTTAGTACTGAACGCGGGAGGGTACAATGAGCAGTTCTTC. It codes for CASSLVLNAGGYNEQFF.